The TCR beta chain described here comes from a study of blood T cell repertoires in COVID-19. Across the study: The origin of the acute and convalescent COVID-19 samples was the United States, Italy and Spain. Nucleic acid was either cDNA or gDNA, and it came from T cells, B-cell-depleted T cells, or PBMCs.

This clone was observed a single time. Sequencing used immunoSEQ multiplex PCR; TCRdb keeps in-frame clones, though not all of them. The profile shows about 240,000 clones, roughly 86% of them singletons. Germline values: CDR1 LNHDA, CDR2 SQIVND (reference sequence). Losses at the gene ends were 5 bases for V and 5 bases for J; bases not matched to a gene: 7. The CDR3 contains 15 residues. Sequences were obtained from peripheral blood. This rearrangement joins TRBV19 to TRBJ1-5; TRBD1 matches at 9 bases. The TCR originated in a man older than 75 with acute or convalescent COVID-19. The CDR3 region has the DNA TGTGCCAGTAGTCCCCCACAGGGGGCTCATCAGCCCCAGCATTTT. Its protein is CASSPPQGAHQPQHF.